Listed below are T cell receptor beta chains from one sample, sequenced in a study of T cell changes during pregnancy in multiple sclerosis. Sequencing was performed with immunoSEQ multiplex PCR; in TCRdb, only in-frame clones are kept and a portion is missing. Of 75,000 to 100,000 clones listed, approximately 92% are singletons. The source material was peripheral blood, sampled after pregnancy. The receptor set was obtained from a female donor with multiple sclerosis, enrolled in a pregnancy study. Each CDR3 is given with its conserved first and last residue. A D gene is named only where the DNA matches it firmly. A clone size is listed for some rows: how often the clone was seen (once, few, many), or a class if it is expanded.

TRBJ2-2	-	TRBV5-6	once	TGTGCCAGCACAGCCACTTGGGCACCGGCTTACGGGGAGCTGTTTTTT	CASTATWAPAYGELFF
TRBJ2-5	TRBD2	TRBV5-8	-	TGTGCCAGCAGCGTCGCTAGCGGGGGTGGAGAGACCCAGTACTTC	CASSVASGGGETQYF
TRBJ1-2	-	TRBV19	-	TGTGCCAGCCGACAGGAATTTAACTATGGCTACACCTTC	CASRQEFNYGYTF
TRBJ2-7	TRBD1	TRBV7-2	once	TGTGCCAGCAGTAATGGCGGGACAGGGTCCGTCGGGCAGTACTTC	CASSNGGTGSVGQYF
TRBJ2-5	-	TRBV5-1	-	TGCGCCAGCAGCTTCGATACGGGAGAGGAGACCCAGTACTTC	CASSFDTGEETQYF
TRBJ2-2	-	TRBV19	-	TGTGCCAGTAGTATAGATCTTCCAAAGGGGACCGGGGAGCTGTTTTTT	CASSIDLPKGTGELFF
TRBJ1-1	-	TRBV25-1	-	TGTGCCAGCACGGGGAACACTGAAGCTTTCTTT	CASTGNTEAFF
TRBJ2-7	TRBD2	TRBV13	-	TGTGCCAGCAGCTTAGGCCTTCGCGGGGGGAATACCTACGAGCAGTACTTC	CASSLGLRGGNTYEQYF
TRBJ2-5	TRBD2	TRBV7-2	-	TGTGCCAGCAGCCCTAGCGGGGGGCCCCAAGAGACCCAGTACTTC	CASSPSGGPQETQYF
TRBJ1-4	-	TRBV5-1	once	TGCGCCAGCAGCTTGGTGGGGCAGGGTGAAAAACTGTTTTTT	CASSLVGQGEKLFF
TRBJ2-6	-	TRBV19	-	TGTGCCAGTAGTATAATCACAGCCCCATCTGGGGCCAACGTCCTGACTTTC	CASSIITAPSGANVLTF
TRBJ1-1	TRBD1	TRBV5-6	-	TGTGCCAGCAGCCCCATCGGCAGGGGGCGTTTGAACACTGAAGCTTTCTTT	CASSPIGRGRLNTEAFF
TRBJ1-1	-	TRBV19	-	TGTGCCAGTACCCCCTTGGGGAGGAACACTGAAGCTTTCTTT	CASTPLGRNTEAFF
TRBJ1-1	-	TRBV7-9	-	TGTGCCAGCAGCGCTGTTAGGAACACTGAAGCTTTCTTT	CASSAVRNTEAFF
TRBJ2-7	-	TRBV2	-	TGTGCCACCAAGACAGGAGACAGGTCCTCCTACGAGCAGTACTTC	CATKTGDRSSYEQYF
TRBJ1-1	TRBD1	TRBV12-5	-	TGTGCTAGTGGTGGGGACAGGCACACTGAAGCTTTCTTT	CASGGDRHTEAFF
TRBJ2-7	-	TRBV6-1	-	TGTGCCAGCAGTGAACCCATCTTCGGTTACGAGCAGTACTTC	CASSEPIFGYEQYF
TRBJ1-5	-	TRBV2	few	TGTGCCAGCAGTGAAAACAGGGGCAATCAGCCCCAGCATTTT	CASSENRGNQPQHF
TRBJ2-3	-	TRBV5-1	-	TGCGCCAGCAGCTTGGGTCAACAGGGCCGGGGAGATACGCAGTATTTT	CASSLGQQGRGDTQYF
TRBJ1-3	-	TRBV6-1	-	TGTGCCAGCCCGCAGTCCTCTGGAAACACCATATATTTT	CASPQSSGNTIYF
TRBJ2-1	-	TRBV7-3	-	TGTGCCAGCAGCTTAACAGGGGCCCGTGAGCAGTTCTTC	CASSLTGAREQFF
TRBJ1-3	-	TRBV27	once	TGTGCCAGGATCCTAGGGGGAAGCTCTGGAAACACCATATATTTT	CARILGGSSGNTIYF
TRBJ1-1	TRBD1	TRBV2	-	TGTGCCAGCAGTCTACAGGGGCAAGGAACTGAAGCTTTCTTT	CASSLQGQGTEAFF
TRBJ2-5	-	TRBV7-3	-	TGTGCCAGCAGCCCCGGCTATACAGGGAAAGAGACCCAGTACTTC	CASSPGYTGKETQYF
TRBJ2-5	TRBD1	TRBV18	-	TGTGCCAGCTCACCTACAGGGGACAGGTCCGGCCAAGAGACCCAGTACTTC	CASSPTGDRSGQETQYF